Following are 3 T cell receptor beta chains from one sample sequenced in a study of shared clonotypes between healthy human individuals (dated by TCRdb to about 2020). The receptor library was made with the immunoSEQ multiplex PCR assay. As stored in TCRdb, this immuneACCESS dataset retains in-frame rearrangements with V and J assigned. A fraction of the clones does not appear; measured against another copy, unresolved V genes explain less than half of the discrepancy, and the remainder lacks a known reason. Across this sample there are about 2.2 million clones, with 80% to 95% seen only once. The ten top clones hold around 1.7% of the sample. CD8 naive samples consisted of CD45RO-negative cells that were positively selected for CCR7, yielding a CD45RA+CCR7+ population without TemRA cells. The sample consisted of naive CD8+ T cells from PBMCs. Reading the label with the study, this specimen's cell subset or site is: CD45RA+CCR7+. The receptors stem from a man aged 18 to 30 in good health. Some clones in this sample may be carry-over from other donors' samples.

The chain links TRBV7-9 to TRBJ2-1, with D possibly being TRBD2 (6 bases). This CDR3 comprises 15 residues. Germline CDR1 SEHNR, CDR2 FQNEAQ (reference sequence). The V end was cut by 0 bases, the J end by 4 bases, with 10 bases between. CDR3 amino acids: CASSLALAEYNEQFF. The CDR3 DNA reads TGTGCCAGCAGCTTAGCGTTAGCGGAATACAATGAGCAGTTCTTC.

The chain combines TRBV28 with TRBJ2-7; 7 bases agree with TRBD1. The CDR3 spans 17 residues. With 1 base clipped from V and 0 bases from J, the junction kept 9 bases outside the gene matches. Germline V gene lookup returns CDR1 MDHEN and CDR2 SYDVKM. The CDR3 coding sequence is TGTGCCAGCAGTTTATTTACAGGGGCCACCAGCTCCTACGAGCAGTACTTC. It yields the protein CASSLFTGATSSYEQYF.

This clone is a singleton in its sample. The chain is built from TRBV6-6 and TRBJ2-2; no definite D call. The CDR3 has 16 residues. V was clipped by 0 bases and J by 5 bases, with 13 bases between them. The germline CDR1 and CDR2 sequences are MNHNY and SVGAGI (reference sequence). The CDR3 DNA reads as TGTGCCAGCAGTTACTCGGCCCGAATGGAAACCGGGGAGCTGTTTTTT. Encoded protein: CASSYSARMETGELFF.